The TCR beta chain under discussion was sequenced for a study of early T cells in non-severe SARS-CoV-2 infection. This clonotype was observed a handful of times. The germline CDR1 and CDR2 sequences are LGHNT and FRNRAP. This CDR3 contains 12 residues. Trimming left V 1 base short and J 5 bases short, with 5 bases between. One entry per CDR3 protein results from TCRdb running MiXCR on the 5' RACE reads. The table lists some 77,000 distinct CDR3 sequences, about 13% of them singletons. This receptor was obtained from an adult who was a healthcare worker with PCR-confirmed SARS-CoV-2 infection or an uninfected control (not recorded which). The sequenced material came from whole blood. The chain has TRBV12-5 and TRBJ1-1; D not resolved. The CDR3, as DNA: TGTGCTAGTGGTTTGGACGAAACTGAAGCTTTCTTT. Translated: CASGLDETEAFF.